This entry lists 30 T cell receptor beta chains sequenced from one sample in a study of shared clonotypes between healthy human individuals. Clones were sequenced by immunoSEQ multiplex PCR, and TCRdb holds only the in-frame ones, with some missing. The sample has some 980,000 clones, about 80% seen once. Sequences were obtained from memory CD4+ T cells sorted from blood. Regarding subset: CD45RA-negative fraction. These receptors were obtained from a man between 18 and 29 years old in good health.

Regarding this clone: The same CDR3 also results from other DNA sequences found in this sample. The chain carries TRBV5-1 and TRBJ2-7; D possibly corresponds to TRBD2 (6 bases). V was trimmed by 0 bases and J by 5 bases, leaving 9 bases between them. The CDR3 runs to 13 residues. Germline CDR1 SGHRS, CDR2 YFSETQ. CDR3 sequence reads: CASSLGGRNEQYF. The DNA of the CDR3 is TGCGCCAGCAGCTTGGGAGGGAGGAACGAGCAGTACTTC.

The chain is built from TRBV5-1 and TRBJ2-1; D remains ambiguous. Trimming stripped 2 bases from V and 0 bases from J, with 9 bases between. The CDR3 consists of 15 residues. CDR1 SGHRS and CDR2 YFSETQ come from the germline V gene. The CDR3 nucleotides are TGCGCCAGCAGCTTACAGCATGGCTCCTACAATGAGCAGTTCTTC. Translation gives CASSLQHGSYNEQFF. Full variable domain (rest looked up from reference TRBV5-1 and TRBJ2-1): KAGVTQTPRYLIKTRGQQVTLSCSPISGHRSVSWYQQTPGQGLQFLFEYFSETQRNKGNFPGRFSGRQFSNSRSEMNVSTLELGDSALYLCASSLQHGSYNEQFFGPGTRLTVL.

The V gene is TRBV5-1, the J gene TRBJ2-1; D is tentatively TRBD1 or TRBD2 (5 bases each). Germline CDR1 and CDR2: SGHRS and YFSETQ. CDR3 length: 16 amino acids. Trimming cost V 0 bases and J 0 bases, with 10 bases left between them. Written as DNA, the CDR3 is TGCGCCAGCAGCTTGGAGGGGAGCATCTCCTACAATGAGCAGTTCTTC. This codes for CASSLEGSISYNEQFF.

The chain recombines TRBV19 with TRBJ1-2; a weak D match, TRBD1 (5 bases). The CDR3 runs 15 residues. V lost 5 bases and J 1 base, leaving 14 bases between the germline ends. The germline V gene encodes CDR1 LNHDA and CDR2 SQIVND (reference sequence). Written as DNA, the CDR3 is TGTGCCAGTAGTCCCTCGAGGGGACTTAACTATGGCTACACCTTC. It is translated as CASSPSRGLNYGYTF.

CDR3 in DNA: TGTGCCAGCAGTGAACCGGGACCGAGCTCCTACAATGAGCAGTTCTTC. Its protein product is CASSEPGPSSYNEQFF. The V gene is TRBV25-1, the J gene TRBJ2-1; perhaps D is TRBD1 or TRBD2 (5 bases each). CDR1 is MGHDK and CDR2 is SYGVNS in the germline V gene. The CDR3 is 16 amino acids. The V end lost 2 bases, the J end lost 0 bases, and 11 bases lay between the germline ends. The variable domain in full, with the rest retrieved from reference TRBV25-1 and TRBJ2-1, is EADIYQTPRYLVIGTGKKITLECSQTMGHDKMYWYQQDPGMELHLIHYSYGVNSTEKGDLSSESTVSRIRTEHFPLTLESARPSHTSQYLCASSEPGPSSYNEQFFGPGTRLTVL.

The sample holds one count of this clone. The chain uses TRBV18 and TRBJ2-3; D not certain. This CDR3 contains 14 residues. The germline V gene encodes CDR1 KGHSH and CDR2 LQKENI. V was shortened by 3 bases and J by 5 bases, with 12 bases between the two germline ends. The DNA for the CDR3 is TGTGCCAGCTCACCTCAGTGGGCGGAAGATACGCAGTATTTT. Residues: CASSPQWAEDTQYF.

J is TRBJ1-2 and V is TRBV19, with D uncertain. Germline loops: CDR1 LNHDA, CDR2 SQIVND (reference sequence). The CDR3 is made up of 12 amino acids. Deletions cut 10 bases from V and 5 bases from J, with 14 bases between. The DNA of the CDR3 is TGTGCCACCGGCGGGCGGGGTTATGGCTACACCTTC. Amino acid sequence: CATGGRGYGYTF.

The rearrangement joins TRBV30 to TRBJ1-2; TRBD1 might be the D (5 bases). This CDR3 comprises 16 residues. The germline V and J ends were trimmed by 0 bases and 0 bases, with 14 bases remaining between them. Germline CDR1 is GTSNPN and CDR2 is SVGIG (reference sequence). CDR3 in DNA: TGTGCCTGGAGTGTATACATCGGGACGTCTAACTATGGCTACACCTTC. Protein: CAWSVYIGTSNYGYTF.

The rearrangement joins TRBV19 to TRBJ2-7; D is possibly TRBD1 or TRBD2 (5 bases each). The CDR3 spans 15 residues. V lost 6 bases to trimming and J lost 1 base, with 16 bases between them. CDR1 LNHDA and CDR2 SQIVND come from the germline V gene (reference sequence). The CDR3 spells CASRGLGTDSYEQYF. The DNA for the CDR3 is TGTGCCAGTAGGGGGCTCGGGACGGATTCCTACGAGCAGTACTTC.

The DNA of the CDR3 is TGTGCCAGCATTCAAGAGACCCAGTACTTC. It encodes CASIQETQYF. V and J are TRBV6-1 and TRBJ2-5; D gene uncertain. V lost 7 bases and J 2 bases, leaving 2 bases between the germline ends. The V gene's germline CDR1 is MNHNS and CDR2 SASEGT. This CDR3 contains 10 residues.

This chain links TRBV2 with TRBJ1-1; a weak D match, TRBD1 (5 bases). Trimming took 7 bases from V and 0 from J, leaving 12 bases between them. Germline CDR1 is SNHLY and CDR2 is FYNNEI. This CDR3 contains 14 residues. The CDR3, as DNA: TGTGCCAGCACCCGTGGGGGGATGAACACTGAAGCTTTCTTT. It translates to CASTRGGMNTEAFF.

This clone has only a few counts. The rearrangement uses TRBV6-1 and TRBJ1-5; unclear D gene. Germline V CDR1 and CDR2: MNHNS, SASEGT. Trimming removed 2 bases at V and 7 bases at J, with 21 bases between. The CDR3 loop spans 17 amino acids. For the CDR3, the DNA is TGTGCCAGCAGTGAATCTCGTTCGGGAGTTCTAGTACAGCCCCAGCATTTT. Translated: CASSESRSGVLVQPQHF.

CDR3 bases: TGTGCCAGCAGCTTACGGGGGAGGGGAGACACCGGGGAGCTGTTTTTT. Residues: CASSLRGRGDTGELFF. This sequence joins TRBV7-2 and TRBJ2-2, with 7 positions matching TRBD2. The CDR3 runs to 16 residues. Germline CDR1 and CDR2: SGHTA and FQGNSA. V gave up 2 bases and J gave up 3 bases; unmatched junction bases: 6.

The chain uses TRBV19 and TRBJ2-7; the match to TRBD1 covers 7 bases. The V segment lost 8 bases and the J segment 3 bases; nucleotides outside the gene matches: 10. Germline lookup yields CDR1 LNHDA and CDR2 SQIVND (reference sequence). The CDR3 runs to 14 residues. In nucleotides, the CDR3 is TGTGCCAGTGCTAAAGGGGCAGGGGGCTACGAGCAGTACTTC. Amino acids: CASAKGAGGYEQYF.

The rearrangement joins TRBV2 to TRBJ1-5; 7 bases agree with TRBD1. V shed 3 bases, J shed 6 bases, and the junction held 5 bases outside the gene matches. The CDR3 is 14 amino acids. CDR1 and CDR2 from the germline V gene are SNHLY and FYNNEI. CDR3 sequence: CASSDRQGVQPQHF. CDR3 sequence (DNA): TGTGCCAGCAGTGACCGACAGGGCGTTCAGCCCCAGCATTTT.

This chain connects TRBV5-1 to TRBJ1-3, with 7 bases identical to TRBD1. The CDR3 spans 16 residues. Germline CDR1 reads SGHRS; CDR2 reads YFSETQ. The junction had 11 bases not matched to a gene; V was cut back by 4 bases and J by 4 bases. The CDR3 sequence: CASSMTGQARGNTIYF. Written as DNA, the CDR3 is TGCGCCAGCAGCATGACCGGACAGGCTAGAGGAAACACCATATATTTT. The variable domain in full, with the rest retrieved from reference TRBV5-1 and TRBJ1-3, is KAGVTQTPRYLIKTRGQQVTLSCSPISGHRSVSWYQQTPGQGLQFLFEYFSETQRNKGNFPGRFSGRQFSNSRSEMNVSTLELGDSALYLCASSMTGQARGNTIYFGEGSWLTVV.

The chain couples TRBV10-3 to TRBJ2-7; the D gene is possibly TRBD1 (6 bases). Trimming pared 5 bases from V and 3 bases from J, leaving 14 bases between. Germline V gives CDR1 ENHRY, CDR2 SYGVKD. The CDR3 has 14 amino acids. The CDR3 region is CAISPVGGLYEQYF. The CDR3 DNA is TGTGCCATCAGTCCAGTTGGGGGCCTCTACGAGCAGTACTTC.

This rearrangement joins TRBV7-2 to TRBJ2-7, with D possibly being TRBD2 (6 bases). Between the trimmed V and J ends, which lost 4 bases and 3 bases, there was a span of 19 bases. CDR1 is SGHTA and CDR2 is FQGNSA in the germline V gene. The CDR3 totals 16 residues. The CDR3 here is CASSSYNRDSDYEQYF. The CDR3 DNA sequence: TGTGCCAGCAGCTCCTACAACCGGGACTCAGACTACGAGCAGTACTTC.

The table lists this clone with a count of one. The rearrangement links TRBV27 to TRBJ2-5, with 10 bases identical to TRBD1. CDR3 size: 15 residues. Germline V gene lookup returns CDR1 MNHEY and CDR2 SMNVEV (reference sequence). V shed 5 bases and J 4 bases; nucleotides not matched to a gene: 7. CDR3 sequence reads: CASSPRTGGIETQYF. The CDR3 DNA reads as TGTGCCAGCAGTCCGAGGACAGGGGGGATAGAGACCCAGTACTTC.

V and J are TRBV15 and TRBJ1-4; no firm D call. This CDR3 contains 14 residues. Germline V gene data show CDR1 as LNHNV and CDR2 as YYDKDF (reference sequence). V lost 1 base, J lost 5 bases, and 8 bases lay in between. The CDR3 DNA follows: TGTGCCACCAGCAGAGGACAAGGAAATGAAAAACTGTTTTTT. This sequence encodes CATSRGQGNEKLFF. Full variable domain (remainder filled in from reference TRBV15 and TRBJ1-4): DAMVIQNPRYQVTQFGKPVTLSCSQTLNHNVMYWYQQKSSQAPKLLFHYYDKDFNNEADTPDNFQSRRPNTSFCFLDIRSPGLGDTAMYLCATSRGQGNEKLFFGSGTQLSVL.

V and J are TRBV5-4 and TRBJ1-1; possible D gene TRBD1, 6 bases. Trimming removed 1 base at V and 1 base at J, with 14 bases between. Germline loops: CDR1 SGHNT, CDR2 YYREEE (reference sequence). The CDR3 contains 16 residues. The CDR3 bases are TGTGCCAGCAGCTTGAAGTTAGGCAGGGGGAACACTGAAGCTTTCTTT. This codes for CASSLKLGRGNTEAFF.

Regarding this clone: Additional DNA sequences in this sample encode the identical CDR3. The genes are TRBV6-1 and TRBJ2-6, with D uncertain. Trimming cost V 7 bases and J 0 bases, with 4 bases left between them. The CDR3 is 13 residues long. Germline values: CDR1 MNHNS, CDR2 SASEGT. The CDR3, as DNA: TGTGCCAGCAAAATCTCTGGGGCCAACGTCCTGACTTTC. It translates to CASKISGANVLTF.

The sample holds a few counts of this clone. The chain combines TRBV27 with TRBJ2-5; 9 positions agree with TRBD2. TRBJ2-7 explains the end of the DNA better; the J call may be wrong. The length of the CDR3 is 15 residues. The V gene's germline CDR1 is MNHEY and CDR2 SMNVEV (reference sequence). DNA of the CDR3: TGTGCCAGCAGTTTATCGGCGGGAGGGCCTAGCGAGCAGTACTTC. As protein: CASSLSAGGPSEQYF.

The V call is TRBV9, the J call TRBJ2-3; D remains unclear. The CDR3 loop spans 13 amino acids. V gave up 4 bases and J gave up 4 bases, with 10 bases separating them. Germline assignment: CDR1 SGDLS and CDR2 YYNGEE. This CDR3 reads CASSQDHADTQYF. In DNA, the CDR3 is TGTGCCAGCAGCCAGGACCACGCAGATACGCAGTATTTT. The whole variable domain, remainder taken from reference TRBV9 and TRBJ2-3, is DSGVTQTPKHLITATGQRVTLRCSPRSGDLSVYWYQQSLDQGLQFLIQYYNGEERAKGNILERFSAQQFPDLHSELNLSSLELGDSALYFCASSQDHADTQYFGPGTRLTVL.

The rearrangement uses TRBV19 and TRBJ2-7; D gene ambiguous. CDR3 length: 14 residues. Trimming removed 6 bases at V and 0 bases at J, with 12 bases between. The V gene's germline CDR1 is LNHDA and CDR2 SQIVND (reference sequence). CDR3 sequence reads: CASRRLHSSYEQYF. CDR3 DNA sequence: TGTGCCAGTAGACGCCTACATAGCTCCTACGAGCAGTACTTC.

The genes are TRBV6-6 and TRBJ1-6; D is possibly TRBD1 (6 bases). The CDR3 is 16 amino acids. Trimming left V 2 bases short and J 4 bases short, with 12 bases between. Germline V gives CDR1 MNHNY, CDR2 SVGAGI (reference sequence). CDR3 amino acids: CASSYDRPEYNSPLHF. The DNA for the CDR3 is TGTGCCAGCAGTTACGACAGGCCGGAATATAATTCACCCCTCCACTTT.

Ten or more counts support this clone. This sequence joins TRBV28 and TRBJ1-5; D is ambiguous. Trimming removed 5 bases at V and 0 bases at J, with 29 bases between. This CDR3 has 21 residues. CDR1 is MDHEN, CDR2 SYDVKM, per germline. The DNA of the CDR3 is TGTGCCAGCAGTCTTGAACCTACACTCATCACTACAGAGGATAGCAATCAGCCCCAGCATTTT. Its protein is CASSLEPTLITTEDSNQPQHF.

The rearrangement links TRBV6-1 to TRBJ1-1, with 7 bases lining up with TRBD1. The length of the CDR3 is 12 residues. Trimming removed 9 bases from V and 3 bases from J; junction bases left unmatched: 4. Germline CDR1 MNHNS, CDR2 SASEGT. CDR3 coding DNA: TGTGCCAGTAAACAGGGGTACACTGAAGCTTTCTTT. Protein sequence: CASKQGYTEAFF.

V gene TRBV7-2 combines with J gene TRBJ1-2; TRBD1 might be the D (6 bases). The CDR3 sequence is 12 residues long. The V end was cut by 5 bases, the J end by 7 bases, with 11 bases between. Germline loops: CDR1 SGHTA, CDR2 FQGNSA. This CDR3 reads CASSPIGGGYTF. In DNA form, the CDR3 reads TGTGCCAGCAGCCCAATAGGGGGTGGCTACACCTTC.

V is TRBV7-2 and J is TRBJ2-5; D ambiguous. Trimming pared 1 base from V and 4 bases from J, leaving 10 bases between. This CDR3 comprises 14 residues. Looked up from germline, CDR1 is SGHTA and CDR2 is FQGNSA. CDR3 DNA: TGTGCCAGCAGCTTAGGGGGTAGCAGAGAGACCCAGTACTTC. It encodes CASSLGGSRETQYF. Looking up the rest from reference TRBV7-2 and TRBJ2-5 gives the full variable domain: GAGVSQSPSNKVTEKGKDVELRCDPISGHTALYWYRQSLGQGLEFLIYFQGNSAPDKSGLPSDRFSAERTGGSVSTLTIQRTQQEDSAVYLCASSLGGSRETQYFGPGTRLLVL.